This TCR beta chain was recovered during a study of PD-L1 blockade in urothelial cancer (dated by TCRdb to 2016 to 2017). Regarding the complete study: Therapy was started in the mid-2010s for all patients, and atezolizumab 1,200 mg was administered intravenously every 3 weeks. About nine tenths of the roughly 29 patients were identified as males with urothelial cancer of bladder origin, and a prior smoking history was reported by 18 of 29 patients. Patients had an ECOG performance status of 0 or 1 and had received between 0 and 3 prior chemotherapy regimens. Blood samples were analyzed at two time points: 3 weeks after treatment start (second dose) and 6 weeks after treatment start. Blood samples gave a median of around 140,000 T cells and some 83,000 unique TCRs, with a median clonality of approximately 0.08. The study was an exploratory multi-omic analysis of somatic, immune and clinical correlates of response to PD-L1 blockade with atezolizumab in urothelial cancer. Pretreatment tumor samples, along with matched peripheral blood collected serially before and after atezolizumab treatment, underwent TCR sequencing. Durable clinical benefit was defined as progression-free survival longer than 6 months, and TCR features were also tested against progression-free and overall survival. In the same patients who had TCR sequencing, pretreatment tumors also underwent whole exome sequencing and RNA sequencing. Fewer than ten patients reached durable clinical benefit, while about 20 patients did not. Pretreatment blood TCR-seq was available for about 27 patients, at least one posttreatment blood collection was obtained for 25 or so patients, and tumor TCR-seq was available for 25 or so patients.

About this clone: Its antigen is not yet known. Base quality data are lacking; no much larger clone is found one base away.

Broader findings and caveats from the paper: A pretreatment peripheral blood TCR clonality below the median was linked to improved progression-free and overall survival. Small sample size (n of about 29) and many exploratory analyses mean the results are intended to be hypothesis-generating. At 3 weeks after the start of treatment, tumor-associated TCR clones in peripheral blood had expanded more in patients with durable benefit (n ≈ 20, p = 0.022).

The junction shows trimming of 3 bases on V and 6 bases on J, and the gene matches do not reach 11 bases of it. Inclusive of the bounding cysteine and phenylalanine, the CDR3 is 16 residues long. Just the 48-base CDR3 DNA is kept, in frame starting at base 1. CDR1 and CDR2 are read off the germline V gene (reference sequence) as LNHDA and SQIVND. Synthetic TCR analog templates were spiked into each PCR to estimate absolute template abundance from read counts. TCRbeta CDR3 regions were amplified from genomic DNA with bias-controlled V and J gene primers using the immunoSEQ assay. Sequencing of rearranged TCRbeta segments was performed at approximately 20X coverage. As for how the authors treated the data: Clustering was used to correct sequencing errors, and CDR3s were annotated against IMGT to assign V, D and J genes. Only productive TCRbeta rearrangements were used in downstream analyses, excluding out-of-frame or stop-codon sequences. To compute clonality, Shannon entropy was normalized by the log of the number of unique productive sequences and then subtracted from one. Clones differing between time points or between blood and tumor were identified by Fisher's exact test with Benjamini-Hochberg correction at adjusted p below 0.01. TCRdb stores this immuneACCESS table with in-frame sequences only. Part of the clones is absent; in the studies checked, under half of the shortfall reflects unresolved V genes, and no reason is known for the rest. V, J and clone size reflect that table, while D and trimming were determined from the DNA. The sample yields 60,000 to 65,000 clones; under 90% were counted once. Of the sample, 3.2% is held by the ten largest clones.

The meaning of the sample's time point label: pretreatment peripheral blood. The cohort comprised fewer than 35 patients with locally advanced or metastatic urothelial carcinoma treated at Memorial Sloan Kettering on a trial protocol. Peripheral blood mononuclear cells were collected pretreatment and during treatment, with between 1 and 8 total time points per patient. The Qiagen DNeasy Blood extraction kit was used to purify genomic DNA from total PBMCs and tumor samples. Collected pretreatment and during treatment, PBMCs were isolated and stored as previously described. Sequenced here: PBMCs, sampled around atezolizumab (anti-PD-L1) treatment. The rearrangement combines TRBV19 with TRBJ2-1, and TRBD2 matches 7 of the central bases. This TCR derives from a man between 65 and 85 years old with urothelial cancer. The nucleotides are TGTGCCAGTAGTATTTGGGCGGGAGTTGAGGGCAATGAGCAGTTCTTC. This sequence encodes CASSIWAGVEGNEQFF. This CDR3, with the reference TRBV19 and TRBJ2-1 proteins standing in past its ends, gives the full variable domain DGGITQSPKYLFRKEGQNVTLSCEQNLNHDAMYWYRQDPGQGLRLIYYSQIVNDFQKGDIAEGYSVSREKKESFPLTVTSAQKNPTAFYLCASSIWAGVEGNEQFFGPGTRLTVL.